The sequence of this T cell receptor beta chain was determined in a study of shared clonotypes between healthy human individuals. General observations from the study: Sampling used blood alone; tissue repertoires probably differ.

Splitting of each subset's genomic DNA was done evenly across several immunoSEQ plates. Repertoires were generated with immunoSEQ multiplex PCR, while TCRdb's copy carries only in-frame clones and drops some. The table includes roughly 2.5 million clones, approximately 94% detected once. Looked up from germline, CDR1 is LNHDA and CDR2 is SQIVND (reference sequence). Deletions cut 1 base from V and 2 bases from J, with 12 bases between. The CDR3 has 15 amino acids. To note about this clone: Its matching antigen is unknown.

The gene calls are TRBV19 and TRBJ2-7; D gene unclear. The sample consisted of naive CD4+ T cells sorted from blood. Subset: CD45RA+ positively selected. The TCR was taken from a man between 18 and 29 years old in good health. The CDR3 is CASSIAAGLTYEQYF. The CDR3 DNA follows: TGTGCCAGTAGTATAGCGGCAGGTTTAACCTACGAGCAGTACTTC.